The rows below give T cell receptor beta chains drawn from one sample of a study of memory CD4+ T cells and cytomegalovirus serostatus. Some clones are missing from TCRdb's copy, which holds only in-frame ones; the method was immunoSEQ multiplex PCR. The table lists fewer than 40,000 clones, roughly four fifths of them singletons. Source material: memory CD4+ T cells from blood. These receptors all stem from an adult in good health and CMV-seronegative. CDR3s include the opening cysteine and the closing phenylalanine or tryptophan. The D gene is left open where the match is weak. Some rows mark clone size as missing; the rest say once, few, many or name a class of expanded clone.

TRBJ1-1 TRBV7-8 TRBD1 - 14 CASSYRTGNTEAFF TGTGCCAGCAGCTACCGGACAGGGAACACTGAAGCTTTCTTT
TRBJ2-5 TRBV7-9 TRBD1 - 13 CASRQDRGETQYF TGTGCCAGCAGACAGGACAGGGGAGAGACCCAGTACTTC
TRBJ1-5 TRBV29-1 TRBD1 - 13 CSVAQGANQPQHF TGCAGCGTTGCCCAGGGGGCTAATCAGCCCCAGCATTTT
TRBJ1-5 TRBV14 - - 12 CASSQGSQPQHF TGTGCCAGCAGCCAAGGCAGTCAGCCCCAGCATTTT
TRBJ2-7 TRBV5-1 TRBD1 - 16 CASSTRPGTGDYEQYF TGCGCCAGCAGTACACGCCCCGGGACAGGTGACTACGAGCAGTACTTC
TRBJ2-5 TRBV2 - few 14 CASSEAYKGETQYF TGTGCCAGCAGTGAAGCGTATAAGGGGGAGACCCAGTACTTC
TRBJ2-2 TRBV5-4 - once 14 CASSLSGNTGELFF TGTGCCAGCAGCCTATCAGGAAACACCGGGGAGCTGTTTTTT
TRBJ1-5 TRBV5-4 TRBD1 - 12 CASSGQGGPQHF TGTGCCAGCAGCGGCCAGGGGGGGCCCCAGCATTTT
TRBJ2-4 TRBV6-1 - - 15 CASSGAFGGADIQYF TGTGCCAGCAGTGGGGCCTTTGGGGGCGCGGACATTCAGTACTTC
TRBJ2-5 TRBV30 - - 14 CAWEPEGGRGTQYF TGTGCCTGGGAACCGGAGGGGGGACGGGGAACCCAGTACTTC
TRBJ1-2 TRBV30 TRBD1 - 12 CAWRQGAGGYTF TGTGCCTGGAGGCAGGGGGCAGGTGGCTACACCTTC
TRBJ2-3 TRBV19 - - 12 CASSGSAITQYF TGTGCCAGTAGTGGTTCCGCGATTACGCAGTATTTT
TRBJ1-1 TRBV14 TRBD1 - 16 CASRQLDRGDVTEAFF TGTGCCAGCAGACAACTCGACAGGGGGGATGTCACTGAAGCTTTCTTT
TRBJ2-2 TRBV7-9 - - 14 CASRTTGNTGELFF TGTGCCAGCAGAACCACAGGGAACACCGGGGAGCTGTTTTTT
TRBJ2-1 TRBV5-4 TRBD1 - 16 CASSLGPGQGNNEQFF TGTGCCAGCAGCTTGGGGCCGGGACAGGGGAACAATGAGCAGTTCTTC
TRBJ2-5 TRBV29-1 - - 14 CSVPGPGAQETQYF TGCAGCGTGCCGGGGCCCGGCGCCCAAGAGACCCAGTACTTC
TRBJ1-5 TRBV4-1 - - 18 CASSQGSLDGIRSQPQHF TGCGCCAGCAGCCAAGGCAGTTTGGACGGGATAAGGAGCCAGCCCCAGCATTTT
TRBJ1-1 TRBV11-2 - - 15 CASSYGRGGNTEAFF TGTGCCAGCAGCTACGGACGGGGAGGGAACACTGAAGCTTTCTTT
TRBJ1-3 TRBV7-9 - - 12 CASSLEAYTIYF TGTGCCAGCAGCTTAGAGGCCTACACCATATATTTT
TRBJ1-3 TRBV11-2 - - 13 CASSVGRVNTIYF TGTGCCAGCAGCGTAGGAAGGGTAAACACCATATATTTT
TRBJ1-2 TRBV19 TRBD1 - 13 CASLDRAWNGYTF TGTGCCAGCCTCGACAGGGCTTGGAATGGCTACACCTTC
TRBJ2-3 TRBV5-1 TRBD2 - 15 CASSSGLAGTDTQYF TGCGCCAGCAGCTCCGGACTAGCGGGCACAGATACGCAGTATTTT
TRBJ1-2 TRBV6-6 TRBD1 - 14 CASSLDRANYGYTF TGTGCCAGCAGTCTCGACAGGGCTAACTATGGCTACACCTTC
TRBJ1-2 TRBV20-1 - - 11 CSASDNYGYTF TGCAGTGCTAGCGATAACTATGGCTACACCTTC
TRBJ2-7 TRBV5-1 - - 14 CASSLDSLIYEQYF TGCGCCAGCAGCTTGGACTCCCTAATCTACGAGCAGTACTTC
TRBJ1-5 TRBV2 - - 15 CASSDRAYSNQPQHF TGTGCCAGCAGTGACAGGGCCTATAGCAATCAGCCCCAGCATTTT
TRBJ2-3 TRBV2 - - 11 CASSEVNTQYF TGTGCCAGCAGTGAGGTAAATACGCAGTATTTT
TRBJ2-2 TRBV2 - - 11 CASSYTGELFF TGTGCCAGCAGTTACACCGGGGAGCTGTTTTTT
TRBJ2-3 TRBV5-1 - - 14 CASSLAGNTDTQYF TGCGCCAGCAGCTTGGCTGGGAACACAGATACGCAGTATTTT
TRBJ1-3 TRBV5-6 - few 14 CASSFWETGNTIYF TGTGCCAGCAGCTTTTGGGAAACTGGAAACACCATATATTTT
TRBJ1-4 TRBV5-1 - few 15 CASSLGGGEKEKLFF TGCGCCAGCAGCTTGGGTGGGGGCGAGAAGGAAAAACTGTTTTTT
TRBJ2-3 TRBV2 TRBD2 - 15 CASRMGLAWADTQYF TGTGCCAGCAGGATGGGACTAGCATGGGCAGATACGCAGTATTTT
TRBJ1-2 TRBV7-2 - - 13 CASSSGLDYGYTF TGTGCCAGCAGCTCTGGACTGGACTATGGCTACACCTTC
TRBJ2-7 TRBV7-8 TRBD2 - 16 CASSPREGSNFYEQYF TGTGCCAGCAGCCCCCGGGAGGGAAGTAACTTCTACGAGCAGTACTTC
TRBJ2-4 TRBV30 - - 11 CAWSQGNIQYF TGTGCCTGGAGTCAAGGGAACATTCAGTACTTC
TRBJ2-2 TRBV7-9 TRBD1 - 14 CASRDRVNTGELFF TGTGCCAGCAGGGACAGGGTGAACACCGGGGAGCTGTTTTTT
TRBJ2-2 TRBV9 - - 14 CASSVQSGTGELFF TGTGCCAGCAGCGTTCAGTCAGGCACCGGGGAGCTGTTTTTT
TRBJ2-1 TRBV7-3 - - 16 CASSLTLGSSYNEQFF TGTGCCAGCAGCTTAACTCTCGGCAGCTCCTACAATGAGCAGTTCTTC
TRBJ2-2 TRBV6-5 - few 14 CASRSILVSGELFF TGTGCCAGCAGATCGATACTAGTCTCCGGGGAGCTGTTTTTT
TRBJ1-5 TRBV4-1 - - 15 CASSQSWPKDQPQHF TGCGCCAGCAGCCAAAGTTGGCCTAAGGATCAGCCCCAGCATTTT
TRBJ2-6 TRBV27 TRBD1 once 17 CASSTRDRISGANVLTF TGTGCCAGCAGTACACGGGACAGGATCTCTGGGGCCAACGTCCTGACTTTC
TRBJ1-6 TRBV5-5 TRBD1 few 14 CASRWGQGTSPLHF TGTGCCAGCAGATGGGGACAGGGAACCTCACCCCTCCACTTT
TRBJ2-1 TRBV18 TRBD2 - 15 CASSPQRGAYNEQFF TGTGCCAGCTCACCTCAGCGGGGTGCCTACAATGAGCAGTTCTTC
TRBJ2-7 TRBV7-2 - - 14 CASSQTGPIDEQYF TGTGCCAGCAGCCAAACAGGGCCGATCGACGAGCAGTACTTC
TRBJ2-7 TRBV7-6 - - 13 CASSLATTYEQYF TGTGCCAGCAGCTTAGCCACTACTTACGAGCAGTACTTC
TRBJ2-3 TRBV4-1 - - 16 CASSQVPGHPTDTQYF TGCGCCAGCAGCCAAGTCCCGGGGCACCCCACAGATACGCAGTATTTT
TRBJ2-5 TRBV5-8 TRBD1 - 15 CASSPGTGTEETQYF TGTGCCAGCAGCCCAGGGACAGGAACTGAGGAGACCCAGTACTTC
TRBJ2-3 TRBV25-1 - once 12 CASSESADTQYF TGTGCCAGCAGTGAATCGGCAGATACGCAGTATTTT
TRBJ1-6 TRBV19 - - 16 CASSIGRRADNSPLHF TGTGCCAGTAGTATAGGGAGACGCGCCGATAATTCACCCCTCCACTTT
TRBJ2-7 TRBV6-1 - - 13 CASGYGPFYEQYF TGTGCCAGCGGGTACGGGCCCTTTTACGAGCAGTACTTC
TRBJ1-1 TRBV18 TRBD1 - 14 CASSPAGGSTEAFF TGTGCCAGCTCACCAGCAGGGGGTTCCACTGAAGCTTTCTTT
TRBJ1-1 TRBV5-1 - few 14 CASSLDRANTEAFF TGCGCCAGCAGCTTGGACAGGGCGAACACTGAAGCTTTCTTT
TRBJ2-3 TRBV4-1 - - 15 CASSQGGLVADTQYF TGCGCCAGCAGCCAAGGGGGGCTAGTGGCAGATACGCAGTATTTT
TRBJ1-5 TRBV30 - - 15 CAWAPGSLSNQPQHF TGTGCCTGGGCCCCCGGGAGCTTAAGCAATCAGCCCCAGCATTTT
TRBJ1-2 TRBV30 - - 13 CAGTLRDTYGYTF TGTGCCGGGACTCTCCGGGACACCTATGGCTACACCTTC
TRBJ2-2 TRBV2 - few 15 CASSERSGNTGELFF TGTGCCAGCAGTGAGAGGTCAGGAAACACCGGGGAGCTGTTTTTT
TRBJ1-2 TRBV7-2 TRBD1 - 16 CASSLDSATHGQGASF TGTGCCAGCAGCTTAGACAGCGCGACCCACGGACAGGGGGCTTCCTTC